This T cell receptor (beta chain) was identified during a study of glioma-infiltrating T cells. Broader study findings: Very few CDR3 sequences were shared between tissue and blood. Tissue-blood divergence was below expectation in non-neoplastic patients, above in gliomas.

Of note for this clonotype: The antigen is unknown.

The ends were cut back, 8 bases at V and 4 bases at J, with 7 bases in the middle. The length of the CDR3 is 11 residues. Germline V gene data show CDR1 as SGHTA and CDR2 as FQGNSA. TCR alpha and beta CDR3 regions were amplified from RNA using iRepertoire nested multiplex PCR. For one-step reverse transcription and amplification, 100-400 ng of tissue mRNA or PBMC total RNA was used. In TCRdb, the multiplex PCR reads were re-called with MiXCR into one record per CDR3 protein. The sample contains 15,000 to 20,000 distinct CDR3 sequences, nearly 60% of which appear only once. The chain recombines TRBV7-2 with TRBJ2-3; D unresolved. The clonotype comes from a human donor with low-grade glioma or glioblastoma, undergoing nonglioma brain surgery, or in good health (not recorded which). Input material: glioma tissue, nonneoplastic brain tissue, or PBMCs (not recorded which). CDR3 residues: CASGNADTQYF. The CDR3, as DNA: TGTGCCAGCGGGAACGCAGATACGCAGTATTTT.